The 13 T cell receptor beta chains below come from one sample, sequenced in a study of long-term antiretroviral therapy in people with HIV. immunoSEQ v3.0 was run at survey level. Some clones are missing from TCRdb's copy, which holds only in-frame ones; the method was immunoSEQ multiplex PCR. This sample has over 15,000 clones; approximately 89% occur once, and the top ten carry roughly 10%. Material: unsorted PBMCs, obtained 0.5 years after starting antiretroviral therapy. The receptors were gathered from a man in his forties with HIV.

The rearrangement joins TRBV5-1 to TRBJ2-5; 11 bases line up with TRBD2. This CDR3 has 16 amino acids. The V segment lost 4 bases and the J segment 2 bases; nucleotides outside the gene matches: 7. Germline-derived CDR1 and CDR2 are SGHRS and YFSETQ. Here the CDR3 reads CASSQTSGGPQETQYF. In DNA, the CDR3 is TGCGCCAGCAGCCAAACTAGCGGGGGACCTCAAGAGACCCAGTACTTC.

V and J are TRBV11-2 and TRBJ2-1; tentatively, D is TRBD2 (6 bases). V lost 5 bases to trimming and J lost 2 bases, with 13 bases between them. CDR1 and CDR2 from the germline V gene are SGHAT and FQNNGV. The CDR3 length is 15 residues. CDR3 sequence reads: CASSPGTFTYNEQFF. The CDR3 nucleotides are TGTGCCAGCAGCCCAGGGACTTTCACCTACAATGAGCAGTTCTTC.

In this sample, this clone turned up a few times. This rearrangement joins TRBV28 to TRBJ1-2, with D perhaps TRBD1 (5 bases). V lost 7 bases and J lost 0, with 15 bases in between. This CDR3 is 15 amino acids long. Germline CDR1 reads MDHEN; CDR2 reads SYDVKM. In nucleotides, the CDR3 is TGTGCCAGCACCAATCGACAGTTCGCTAACTATGGCTACACCTTC. It yields the protein CASTNRQFANYGYTF.

The CDR3 spells CASSQAAVAGTDTQYF. The CDR3 DNA reads as TGCGCCAGCAGCCAAGCGGCGGTAGCAGGGACAGATACGCAGTATTTT. The rearrangement links TRBV4-3 to TRBJ2-3, with D perhaps matching TRBD1 (5 bases). This CDR3 contains 16 residues. Germline CDR1 LGHNA, CDR2 YSLEER. Trimming took 1 base from V and 3 from J, leaving 14 bases between them.

The chain has TRBV11-3 and TRBJ2-1, with D unclear. This CDR3 region has 13 residues. In germline, CDR1 is SGHNT, CDR2 YENEEA. V was cut by 5 bases and J by 6 bases, with 11 bases left in between. DNA for the CDR3: TGTGCCAGCAGCACAAACATCCTCAATGAGCAGTTCTTC. Its translation is CASSTNILNEQFF.

In the case of this clone: Because the CDR3 is missing its conserved closing phenylalanine or tryptophan, this is likely a read error. The rearrangement joins TRBV28 to TRBJ2-2; 7 nucleotides line up with TRBD1. CDR3 size: 16 residues. V was clipped by 3 bases and J by 4 bases; unmatched bases: 8. From germline, CDR1 is MDHEN and CDR2 SYDVKM. CDR3 DNA: TGTGCCAGCAGTTTGTTCAGGGGGTCGGGCACCGGGGAGCTGTTTGTT. Translating gives CASSLFRGSGTGELFV.

V usage is TRBV7-2 and J usage is TRBJ2-5; unclear D gene. There are 14 residues in the CDR3. CDR1 and CDR2 from the germline V gene are SGHTA and FQGNSA. V lost 3 bases and J 0 bases, leaving 8 bases between the germline ends. The CDR3, as DNA: TGTGCCAGCAGCTTTGTTCGTTACCAAGAGACCCAGTACTTC. It codes for CASSFVRYQETQYF.

The chain has TRBV9 and TRBJ2-5; 10 positions agree with TRBD2. The CDR3 runs 20 residues. The germline gives CDR1 SGDLS, CDR2 YYNGEE. Trimming removed 0 bases from V and 5 bases from J; junction bases left unmatched: 19. The CDR3 coding sequence is TGTGCCAGCAGCGTAGAGGGCGGGGCTAGCGGGAGCGGGTTAGGGGAGACCCAGTACTTC. This encodes CASSVEGGASGSGLGETQYF.

The chain combines TRBV28 with TRBJ1-1, with TRBD1 identical over 7 bases. Germline-derived CDR1 and CDR2 are MDHEN and SYDVKM. Trimming at V came to 6 bases and at J to 2 bases, leaving 6 bases not matched to a gene. The CDR3 covers 14 residues. CDR3 bases: TGTGCCAGCAGATCGACAGGGCCCAACACTGAAGCTTTCTTT. This translates into CASRSTGPNTEAFF.

J is TRBJ1-1 and V is TRBV28; tentative D call: TRBD1 (5 bases). The length of the CDR3 is 12 residues. Germline lookup yields CDR1 MDHEN and CDR2 SYDVKM. V was shortened by 7 bases and J by 4 bases, with 10 bases between the two germline ends. CDR3 loop: CASIDSRTEAFF. DNA of the CDR3: TGTGCCAGCATAGACAGCCGCACTGAAGCTTTCTTT. Supplemented by reference TRBV28 and TRBJ1-1, the full variable domain reads DVKVTQSSRYLVKRTGEKVFLECVQDMDHENMFWYRQDPGLGLRLIYFSYDVKMKEKGDIPEGYSVSREKKERFSLILESASTNQTSMYLCASIDSRTEAFFGQGTRLTVV.

The J gene is TRBJ2-1, the V gene TRBV10-1; D is ambiguous. V shed 3 bases and J shed 7 bases, with 10 bases lying between them. The length of the CDR3 is 13 residues. Germline V gene lookup returns CDR1 WNHNN and CDR2 SYGVQD (reference sequence). The CDR3 coding sequence is TGCGCCAGCAGTGATATGCCAGGAAATGAGCAGTTCTTC. Amino acid sequence: CASSDMPGNEQFF.

The chain carries TRBV7-9 and TRBJ2-7; TRBD1 might be the D (6 bases). Trimming cost V 3 bases and J 6 bases, with 15 bases left between them. This CDR3 has 14 amino acids. CDR1 SEHNR and CDR2 FQNEAQ come from the germline V gene (reference sequence). Here the CDR3 reads CASSFSQGLSEQYF. CDR3 nucleotide sequence: TGTGCCAGCAGCTTTAGTCAGGGGTTATCCGAGCAGTACTTC.

The chain carries TRBV7-8 and TRBJ2-5, with TRBD2 matching over 12 bases. V gave up 5 bases and J gave up 4 bases; unmatched junction bases: 5. CDR1 is SGHVS, CDR2 FQNEAQ, per germline. This CDR3 has 15 residues. The CDR3 DNA follows: TGTGCCAGCAGCCCGACTAGCGGGAGTGGAGAGACCCAGTACTTC. It translates to CASSPTSGSGETQYF.